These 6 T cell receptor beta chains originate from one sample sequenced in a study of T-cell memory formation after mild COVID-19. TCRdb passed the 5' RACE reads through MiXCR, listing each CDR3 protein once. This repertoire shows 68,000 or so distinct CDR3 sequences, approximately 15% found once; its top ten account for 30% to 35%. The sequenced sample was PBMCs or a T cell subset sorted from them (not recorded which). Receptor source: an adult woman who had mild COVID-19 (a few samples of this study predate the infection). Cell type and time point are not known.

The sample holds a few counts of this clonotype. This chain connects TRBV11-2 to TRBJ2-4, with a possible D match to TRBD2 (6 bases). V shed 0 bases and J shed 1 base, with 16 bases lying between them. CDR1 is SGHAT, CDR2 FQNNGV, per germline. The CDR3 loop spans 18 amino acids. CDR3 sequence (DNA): TGTGCCAGCAGCTTAGATCTCTACGGAGGGGTGGCCAAAAACATTCAGTACTTC. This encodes CASSLDLYGGVAKNIQYF. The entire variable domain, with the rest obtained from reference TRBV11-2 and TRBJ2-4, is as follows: EAGVAQSPRYKIIEKRQSVAFWCNPISGHATLYWYQQILGQGPKLLIQFQNNGVVDDSQLPKDRFSAERLKGVDSTLKIQPAKLEDSAVYLCASSLDLYGGVAKNIQYFGAGTRLSVL.

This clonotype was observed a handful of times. The DNA for the CDR3 is TGCAGCAACCTGGGGACAGGGTTTGAGCAGTACTTC. Protein product: CSNLGTGFEQYF. V usage is TRBV20-1 and J usage is TRBJ2-7; 9 nucleotides align to TRBD1. The CDR3 contains 12 residues. The germline V gene has CDR1 DFQATT and CDR2 SNEGSKA (reference sequence).

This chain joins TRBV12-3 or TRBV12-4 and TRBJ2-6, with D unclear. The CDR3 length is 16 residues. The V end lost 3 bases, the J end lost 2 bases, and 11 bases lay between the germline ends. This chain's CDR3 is CASSFWQEPGANVLTF. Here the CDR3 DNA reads TGTGCCAGCAGTTTCTGGCAGGAGCCTGGGGCCAACGTCCTGACTTTC.

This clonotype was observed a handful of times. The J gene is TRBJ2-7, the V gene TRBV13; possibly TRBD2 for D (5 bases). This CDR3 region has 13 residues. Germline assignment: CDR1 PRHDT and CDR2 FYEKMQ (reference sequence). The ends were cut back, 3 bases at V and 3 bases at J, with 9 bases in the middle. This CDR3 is CASSLTTDYEQYF. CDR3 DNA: TGTGCCAGCAGCTTGACTACGGACTACGAGCAGTACTTC.

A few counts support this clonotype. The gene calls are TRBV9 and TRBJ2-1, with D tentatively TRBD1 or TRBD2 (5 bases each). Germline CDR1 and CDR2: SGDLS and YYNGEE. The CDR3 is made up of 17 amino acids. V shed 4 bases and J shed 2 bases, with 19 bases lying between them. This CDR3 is CASSTSGAGETYNEQFF. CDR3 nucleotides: TGTGCCAGCAGCACCTCCGGGGCGGGCGAAACCTACAATGAGCAGTTCTTC. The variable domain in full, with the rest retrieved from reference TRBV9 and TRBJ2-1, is DSGVTQTPKHLITATGQRVTLRCSPRSGDLSVYWYQQSLDQGLQFLIQYYNGEERAKGNILERFSAQQFPDLHSELNLSSLELGDSALYFCASSTSGAGETYNEQFFGPGTRLTVL.

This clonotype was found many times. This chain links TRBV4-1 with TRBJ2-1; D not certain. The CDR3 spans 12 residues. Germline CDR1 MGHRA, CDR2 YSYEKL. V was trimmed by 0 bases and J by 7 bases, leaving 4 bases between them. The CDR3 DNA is TGCGCCAGCAGCCAAGATAAGAATGAGCAGTTCTTC. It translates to CASSQDKNEQFF.